The entry that follows covers one TCR beta chain sequence. This clone was detected only once. The specificity of this receptor is unknown. One base away there is no much larger clone; base qualities are not given. In Seattle, one collaborating source enrolled patients while the infection was active and tracked those patients longitudinally over the course of disease. The collaborating institutions used their own protocols to collect whole blood in K2EDTA tubes. For TCRbeta analysis, collaborators shipped samples in one of three forms: frozen whole blood, isolated PBMCs, or DNA extracted from either of those sample types. The immunoSEQ Assay, a bias-controlled multiplex PCR, was used to amplify TCRbeta CDR3 regions from genomic DNA. In the original analysis: The number of nucleated cells in each sample was estimated from the amplification of reference gene primers within the assay. To quantify the absolute abundance of each unique TCRbeta CDR3 rearrangement, sequence reads were collapsed and filtered. For each sample, productive Simpson clonality was calculated as the square root of Simpson's diversity index across productive rearrangements. The clones in this table, taken by TCRdb from immuneACCESS, are in-frame only. Not every clone is retained; where verified, under half of the shortfall comes from an unresolved V gene, and the cause of the rest is unknown. The D gene and trimming were derived from the DNA, and the V and J assignments and clone size from that table. Recorded for this sample are approximately 61,000 clones; about 80% of them occurred a single time. The ten largest clonotypes hold roughly 10% of the sample.

CDR1 SGHRS and CDR2 YFSETQ were looked up in the germline V gene. Germline trimming amounts to 4 bases on V and 9 bases on J, with 7 as the count of junction bases outside the gene matches. CDR3 length: 16 amino acids, cysteine to phenylalanine. Left in the record is the CDR3 DNA by itself, 48 bases read in frame from the first base. These data originate in a study of blood T cell repertoires in COVID-19 (dated by TCRdb to 2019 to 2021). Some background on the complete study: The collaborator samples originated in the United States, Italy and Spain and spanned the acute and convalescent phases of COVID-19. Where available, HLA class I and class II types were obtained from metadata supplied by the sample provider rather than from assay-based typing. A freely available public database, intended as a resource for researchers studying the immune response to SARS-CoV-2, is where the repertoires were released. Subjects who had been exposed to COVID-19, were actively infected with it, or had recovered from it provided the deeply sampled blood TCRbeta repertoires that made up the dataset. Sample metadata almost always included a de-identified subject ID, COVID-19 status, age in years and sex. The samples were drawn from the first 160 participants of the ongoing ImmuneRACE study and from about 1,200 subjects provided by 6 global collaborators. The prospective study material was composed of cDNA or gDNA derived from T cells, B-cell-depleted T cells, or PBMCs.

Results the study describes overall, beyond this receptor: The quantity of clinical and demographic metadata differed by source and by participant and was supplied without curation.

The V gene is TRBV5-1 and the J gene is TRBJ2-1; TRBD2 matches 16 bases in the middle. This clonotype was sampled from a man in his forties or fifties with COVID-19, enrolled during active disease. Sequenced input: peripheral blood. CDR3 protein: CASSLGLAGGPVEQFF. The nucleotides are TGCGCCAGCAGCCTGGGACTAGCGGGAGGGCCGGTTGAGCAGTTCTTC.